This T cell receptor (beta chain) is drawn from a study of T-cell reconstitution after alpha-beta-depleted transplantation in children. General study findings and limits: The authors attributed T-cell counts and diversity one year after transplant mostly to newly produced T cells. Elevated TCRbeta diversity at day 60 was traced, in some patients, to surviving recipient T cells and thymic progenitors. Reportedly, only several hundred clones from non-depleted graft cells drove alpha-beta T-cell counts at about two months.

Unique molecular identifiers featured in how the TCRbeta library was prepared. TCRdb used MiXCR to reprocess the PCR reads, holding one entry per CDR3 protein. This sample has almost 600,000 distinct CDR3 sequences, with 25% to 30% found just once. A few counts support this clonotype. Its cognate antigen is unknown. The receptor's source is a boy in the first two years of life with Wiskott-Aldrich syndrome, due to receive a stem cell transplant. The material was PBMCs, obtained before TCRalphabeta/CD19-depleted stem cell transplant.

The CDR3 DNA follows: TGTGCCAGCAGTTCCGAGACAGGGAGGGCCTACGAGCAGTACTTC. It translates to CASSSETGRAYEQYF. The chain combines TRBV6-5 with TRBJ2-7; tentatively, D is TRBD1 or TRBD2 (7 bases each). Germline-derived CDR1 and CDR2 are MNHEY and SVGAGI. This CDR3 spans 15 amino acids. Trimming left V 4 bases short and J 2 bases short, with 15 bases between.